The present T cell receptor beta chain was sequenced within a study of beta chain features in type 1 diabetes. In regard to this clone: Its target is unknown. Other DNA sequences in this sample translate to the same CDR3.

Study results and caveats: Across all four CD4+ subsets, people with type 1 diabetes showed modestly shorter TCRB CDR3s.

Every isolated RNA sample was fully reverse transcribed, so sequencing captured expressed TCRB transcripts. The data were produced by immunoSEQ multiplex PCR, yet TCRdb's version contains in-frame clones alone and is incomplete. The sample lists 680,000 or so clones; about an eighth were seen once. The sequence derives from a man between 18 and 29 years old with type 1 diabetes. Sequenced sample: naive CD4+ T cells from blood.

The CDR3 DNA sequence: TGTGCCATCAGCGCCGGACAGAACTATGGCTACACCTTC. This sequence encodes CAISAGQNYGYTF. The chain carries TRBV10-3 and TRBJ1-2; D might be TRBD1 (6 bases). This CDR3 region has 13 residues. Trimming removed 6 bases from V and 2 bases from J, with 10 bases in between. Germline CDR1 is ENHRY and CDR2 is SYGVKD.